This T cell receptor (beta chain) was documented in a study of cytotoxic CD8 clonotypes in ibrutinib-treated CLL. Points from the study as a whole: Sampling times (in sustained-remission versus progressing patients) were not the same.

In the case of this clone: Its specificity is not known.

Sequencing was performed with immunoSEQ multiplex PCR; in TCRdb, only in-frame clones are kept and a portion is missing. The data hold 330,000 or so clones, with 67% observed a single time. V was shortened by 5 bases and J by 2 bases, with 14 bases between the two germline ends. This CDR3 has 15 amino acids. Germline-derived CDR1 and CDR2 are MNHEY and SMNVEV (reference sequence). The receptor was isolated from a human donor with chronic lymphocytic leukemia. This sample comprised PBMCs, obtained after 36 months of ibrutinib treatment. This chain connects TRBV27 to TRBJ2-3; D is perhaps TRBD2 (6 bases). The CDR3 protein is CASSMLADSTDTQYF. The DNA for the CDR3 is TGTGCCAGCAGTATGTTAGCGGACTCCACAGATACGCAGTATTTT.